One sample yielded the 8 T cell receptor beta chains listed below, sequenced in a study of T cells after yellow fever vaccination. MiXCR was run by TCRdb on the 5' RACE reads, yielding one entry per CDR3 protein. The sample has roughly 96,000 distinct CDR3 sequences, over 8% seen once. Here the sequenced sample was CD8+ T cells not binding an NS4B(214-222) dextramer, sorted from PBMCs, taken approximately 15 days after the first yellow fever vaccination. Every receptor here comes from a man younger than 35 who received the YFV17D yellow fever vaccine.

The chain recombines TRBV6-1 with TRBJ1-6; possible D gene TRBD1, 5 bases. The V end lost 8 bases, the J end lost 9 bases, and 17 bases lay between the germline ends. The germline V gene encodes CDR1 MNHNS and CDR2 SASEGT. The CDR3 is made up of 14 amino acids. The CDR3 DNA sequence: TGTGCCAGCTTCGTTCGGGGGTCAGCTTCACCCCTCCACTTT. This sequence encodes CASFVRGSASPLHF.

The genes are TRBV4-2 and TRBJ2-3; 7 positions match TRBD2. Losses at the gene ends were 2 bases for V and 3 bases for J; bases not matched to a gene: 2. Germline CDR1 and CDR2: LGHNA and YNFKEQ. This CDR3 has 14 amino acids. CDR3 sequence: CASSQPGLTDTQYF. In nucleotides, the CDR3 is TGTGCCAGCAGCCAACCGGGACTAACAGATACGCAGTATTTT.

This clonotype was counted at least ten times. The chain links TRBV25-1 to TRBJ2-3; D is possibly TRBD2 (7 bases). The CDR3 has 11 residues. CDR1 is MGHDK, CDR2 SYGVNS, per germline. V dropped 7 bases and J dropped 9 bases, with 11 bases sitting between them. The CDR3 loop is CASTKGGTQYF. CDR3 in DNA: TGTGCCAGCACCAAGGGGGGGACGCAGTATTTT.

CDR3 nucleotides: TGTGCCAGCAGCCAACCAGCGGGGCATGAGCAGTTCTTC. Its protein is CASSQPAGHEQFF. The chain carries TRBV6-1 and TRBJ2-1; 7 bases match TRBD2. Germline-derived CDR1 and CDR2 are MNHNS and SASEGT. With V trimmed by 6 bases and J by 8 bases, 7 bases remained unmatched. This CDR3 region has 13 residues.

CDR3 region: CASSELLGGRETQYF. For the CDR3, the DNA is TGTGCCAGCAGTGAGTTGTTAGGAGGGCGGGAGACCCAGTACTTC. This rearrangement joins TRBV25-1 to TRBJ2-5, with D perhaps TRBD2 (6 bases). The CDR3 has 15 amino acids. Germline V gene lookup returns CDR1 MGHDK and CDR2 SYGVNS. Trimming took off 3 bases at V and 5 bases at J, with 16 bases between the two ends.

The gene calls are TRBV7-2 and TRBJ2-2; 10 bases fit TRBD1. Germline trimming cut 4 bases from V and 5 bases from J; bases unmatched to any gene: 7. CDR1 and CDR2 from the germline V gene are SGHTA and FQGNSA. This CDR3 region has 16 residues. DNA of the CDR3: TGTGCCAGCAGCTCCTGGACAGGGGGGGGAACCGGGGAGCTGTTTTTT. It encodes CASSSWTGGGTGELFF.

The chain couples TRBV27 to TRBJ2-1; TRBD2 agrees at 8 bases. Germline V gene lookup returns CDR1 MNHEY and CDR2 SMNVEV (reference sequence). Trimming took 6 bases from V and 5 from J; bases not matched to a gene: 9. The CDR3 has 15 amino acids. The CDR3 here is CASSPGGGHNNEQFF. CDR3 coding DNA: TGTGCCAGCAGCCCCGGGGGGGGGCACAACAATGAGCAGTTCTTC.

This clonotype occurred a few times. The CDR3 sequence is CSVDSLQGIGNEQFF. The CDR3 region has the DNA TGCAGCGTTGACTCCTTGCAGGGAATCGGTAATGAGCAGTTCTTC. The rearrangement links TRBV29-1 to TRBJ2-1, with a possible D match to TRBD1 (5 bases). The CDR3 has 15 residues. Trimming took 3 bases from V and 7 from J, leaving 19 bases between them. Looked up from germline, CDR1 is SQVTM and CDR2 is ANQGSEA.